This TCR beta chain was documented in a study of response to subunit inactivated influenza vaccine. TCRdb passed the RT-PCR reads through MiXCR, listing each CDR3 protein once. Among about 480,000 distinct CDR3 sequences, approximately 13% were seen once, and the ten largest hold approximately 14%. Overall study results and limits: The authors suggested that every seasonal influenza vaccination recruits few new T cells.

V lost 0 bases and J 9 bases, leaving 14 bases between the germline ends. CDR3 length: 15 residues. CDR1 and CDR2 from the germline V gene are MGHRA and YSYEKL. This clonotype was seen a handful of times. Its specificity is not known. The sequenced sample was PBMCs from blood, obtained 40 to 50 days after vaccination. This sequence originates from a man between 50 and 59 years old who received an inactivated influenza vaccine. The rearrangement uses TRBV4-1 and TRBJ2-2, with a weak D call TRBD1 (6 bases). For the CDR3, the DNA is TGCGCCAGCAGCCAAGAGGTGTACAGGGCGCGGGAGCTGTTTTTT. Translated, it gives CASSQEVYRARELFF.